This T cell receptor (beta chain) originates from a study of cytotoxic CD8 clonotypes in ibrutinib-treated CLL (dated by TCRdb to about 2021). About the investigation overall: The cohort included roughly 15 treatment-naive and about a dozen relapsed/refractory patients; around 18 were IGHV unmutated. Partial responses were observed in roughly 25 patients and complete responses in 2; after a median follow-up of roughly 72 months, remission was maintained in approximately 14 patients and progression was observed in approximately twelve. Response samples were obtained after a median of approximately twelve months of treatment, with a range of about 6 to 40 months. Samples averaged approximately 240,000 productive templates and 90,000 to 95,000 productive rearrangements. Longitudinal samples were available for about 30% of the roughly 86 trial participants. Cryopreserved peripheral blood mononuclear cells were obtained prior to treatment, at the time of response, and at either disease progression or sustained remission. Patients were still on ibrutinib when every remission and progressive disease sample was collected. Broader findings and caveats from the paper: Sampling times were not matched between patients in sustained remission and patients whose disease was progressing, and lymph node repertoires were not examined. At ibrutinib response clonality went up, during sustained remission it held steady, and at progression it dropped back toward baseline. At baseline, clonality was higher than in age-matched healthy donors and showed a strong correlation with circulating CD8+ T-cell counts. Public clonotypes were rare and either shrank or stayed stable during treatment, and the rise in clonality at ibrutinib response reflected expansion of private clonotypes.

The goal of deep resolution MiSeq sequencing was a depth between 1 in 1 million and 1 in 200,000 T cells, and coverage averaged 10x per clonotype. The immunoSEQ hsTCRB Kit was used to generate TCR beta libraries. The published analysis was carried out like this. Data were analyzed with ImmunoSEQ Data Assistant and ImmunoSEQ Analyzer, with V, D and J genes assigned per IMGT definitions. Clonality, with values ranging from 0 to 1, was calculated as one minus the normalized Shannon entropy of productive rearrangement frequencies. Public clonotype analysis was restricted to overrepresented clonotypes comprising at least 0.05% of each patient's repertoire. Repertoires from about a dozen age-matched healthy donors in immuneACCESS were used as clonality controls. As stored in TCRdb, this immuneACCESS dataset retains in-frame rearrangements with V and J assigned. A fraction of the clones does not appear; measured against another copy, unresolved V genes explain less than half of the discrepancy, and the remainder lacks a known reason. The V and J calls and clone size come from that table; D and trimming were worked out from the DNA. The sample table records some 200,000 clones; around 70% of these occur just once. The top ten clones comprise 5.5% to 7% of the sample.

This clone showed up just once. What this receptor recognizes is not known. Base qualities are not provided; no much larger clone lies one nucleotide away. The sample has other DNA sequences that encode this CDR3 too. The intended sense of this specimen's time point label: 12 months on ibrutinib. For TCR beta library preparation, 1.5 to 2 micrograms of genomic DNA were extracted from the cryopreserved PBMCs. High-throughput TCR beta sequencing was performed on longitudinal blood samples from CLL patients receiving ibrutinib monotherapy. Patients were enrolled in a phase 2 open-label single-center ibrutinib monotherapy trial. The sample consisted of PBMCs, taken after 12 months of ibrutinib treatment. The receptor was derived from a human donor with chronic lymphocytic leukemia.

The nucleotide sequence reads as follows: TGTGCCAGCAGCCCGAGGGACAGGAACACTGAAGCTTTCTTT. Its protein product is CASSPRDRNTEAFF. This chain is built from TRBV6-5 and TRBJ1-1; a stretch of 7 junction bases matches TRBD1. Clipping removes 6 bases from V and 1 base from J, with 5 as the unmatched junction base count. CDR1 and CDR2 are drawn from the germline V gene: MNHEY, SVGAGI. The CDR3, from cysteine to phenylalanine, totals 14 residues. This entry keeps only the CDR3 DNA: 42 bases, framed from base 1.